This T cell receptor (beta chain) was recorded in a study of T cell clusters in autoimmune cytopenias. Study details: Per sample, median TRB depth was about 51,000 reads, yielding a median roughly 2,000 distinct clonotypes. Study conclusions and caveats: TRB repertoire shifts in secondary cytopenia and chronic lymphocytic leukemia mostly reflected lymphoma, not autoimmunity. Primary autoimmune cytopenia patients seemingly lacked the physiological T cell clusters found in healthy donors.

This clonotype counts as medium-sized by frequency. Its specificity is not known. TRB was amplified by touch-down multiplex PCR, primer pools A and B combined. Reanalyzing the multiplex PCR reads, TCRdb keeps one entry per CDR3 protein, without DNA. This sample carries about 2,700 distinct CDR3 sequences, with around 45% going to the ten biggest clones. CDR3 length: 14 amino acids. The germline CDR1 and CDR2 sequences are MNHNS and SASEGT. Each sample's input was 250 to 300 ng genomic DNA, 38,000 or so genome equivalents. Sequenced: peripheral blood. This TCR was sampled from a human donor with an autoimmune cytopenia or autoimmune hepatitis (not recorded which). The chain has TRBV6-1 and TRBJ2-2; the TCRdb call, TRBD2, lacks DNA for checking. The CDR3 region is CANSVQDLTGELFF.